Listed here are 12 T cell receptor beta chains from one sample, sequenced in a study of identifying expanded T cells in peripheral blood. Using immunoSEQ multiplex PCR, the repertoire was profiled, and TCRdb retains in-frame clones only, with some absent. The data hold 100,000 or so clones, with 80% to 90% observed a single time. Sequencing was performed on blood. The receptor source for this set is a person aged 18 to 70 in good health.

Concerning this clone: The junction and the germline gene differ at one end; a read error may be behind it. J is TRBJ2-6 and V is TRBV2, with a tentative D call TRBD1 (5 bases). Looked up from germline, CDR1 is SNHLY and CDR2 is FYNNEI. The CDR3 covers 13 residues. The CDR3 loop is CASSDSGANVLAF. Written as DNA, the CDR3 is TGTGCCAGCTCCGACTCTGGGGCCAACGTCCTGGCTTTC.

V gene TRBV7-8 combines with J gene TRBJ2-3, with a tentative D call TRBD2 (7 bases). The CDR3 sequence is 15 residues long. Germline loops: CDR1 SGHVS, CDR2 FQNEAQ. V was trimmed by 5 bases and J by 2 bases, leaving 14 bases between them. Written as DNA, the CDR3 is TGTGCCAGCAGCGCGCGCGGGGGCCTCACAGATACGCAGTATTTT. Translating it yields CASSARGGLTDTQYF.

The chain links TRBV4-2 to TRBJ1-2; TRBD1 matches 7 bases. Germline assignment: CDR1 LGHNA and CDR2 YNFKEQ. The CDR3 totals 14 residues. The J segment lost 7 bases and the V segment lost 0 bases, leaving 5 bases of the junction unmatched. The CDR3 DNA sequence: TGTGCCAGCAGCCAAGACTCACAGGGGACTGGCTACACCTTC. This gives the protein CASSQDSQGTGYTF.

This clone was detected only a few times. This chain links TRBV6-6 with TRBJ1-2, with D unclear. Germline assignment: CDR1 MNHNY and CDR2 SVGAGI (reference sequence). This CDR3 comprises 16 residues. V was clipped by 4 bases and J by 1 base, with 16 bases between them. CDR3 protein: CASSSVVSGGNYGYTF. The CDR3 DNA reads TGTGCCAGCAGTTCGGTGGTTTCGGGAGGTAACTATGGCTACACCTTC.

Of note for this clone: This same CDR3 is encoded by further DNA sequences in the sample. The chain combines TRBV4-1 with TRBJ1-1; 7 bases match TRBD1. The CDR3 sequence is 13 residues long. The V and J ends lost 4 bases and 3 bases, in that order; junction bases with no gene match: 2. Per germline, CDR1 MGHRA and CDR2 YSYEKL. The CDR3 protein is CASSLTGDTEAFF. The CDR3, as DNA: TGCGCCAGCAGCCTCACAGGGGACACTGAAGCTTTCTTT.

Here the CDR3 DNA reads TGTGCCAGCAGTGAGGCGGGAAGGACCTACGAGCAGTACTTC. Translation gives CASSEAGRTYEQYF. V is TRBV5-2 and J is TRBJ2-7; the table's D call of TRBD2 was not tested on the DNA. TRBV5-2 corresponds to a pseudogene. The CDR3 runs 14 residues.

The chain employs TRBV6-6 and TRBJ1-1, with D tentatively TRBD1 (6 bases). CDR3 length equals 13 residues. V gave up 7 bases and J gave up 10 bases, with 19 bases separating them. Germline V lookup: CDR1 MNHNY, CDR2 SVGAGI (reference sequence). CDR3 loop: CASIPGQVGGAFF. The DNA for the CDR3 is TGTGCCAGCATCCCGGGGCAGGTAGGGGGAGCTTTCTTT.

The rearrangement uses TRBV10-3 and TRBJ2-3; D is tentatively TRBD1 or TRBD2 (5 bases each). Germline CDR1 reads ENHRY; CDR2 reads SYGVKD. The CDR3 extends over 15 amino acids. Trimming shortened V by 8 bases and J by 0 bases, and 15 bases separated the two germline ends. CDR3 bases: TGTGCCATCCTTCGGGACGCCTCTAGCACAGATACGCAGTATTTT. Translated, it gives CAILRDASSTDTQYF.

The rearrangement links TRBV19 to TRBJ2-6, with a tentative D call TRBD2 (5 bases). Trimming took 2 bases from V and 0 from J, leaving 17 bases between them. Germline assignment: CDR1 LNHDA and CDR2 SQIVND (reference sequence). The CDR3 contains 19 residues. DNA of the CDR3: TGTGCCAGTAGTATATTGGGGAGAACATCCCGCTCTGGGGCCAACGTCCTGACTTTC. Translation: CASSILGRTSRSGANVLTF.

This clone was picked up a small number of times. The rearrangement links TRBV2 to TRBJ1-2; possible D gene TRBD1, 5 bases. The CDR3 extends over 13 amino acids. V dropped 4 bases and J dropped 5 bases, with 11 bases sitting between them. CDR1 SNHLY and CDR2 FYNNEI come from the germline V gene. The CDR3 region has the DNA TGTGCCAGCAGTGTTGGGACCGCGTATGGCTACACCTTC. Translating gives CASSVGTAYGYTF.

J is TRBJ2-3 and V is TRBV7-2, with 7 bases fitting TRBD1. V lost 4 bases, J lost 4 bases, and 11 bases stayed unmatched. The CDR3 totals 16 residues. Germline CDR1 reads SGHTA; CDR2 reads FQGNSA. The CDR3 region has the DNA TGTGCCAGCAGCTACCTACGAGGGGGCAGGGCAGATACGCAGTATTTT. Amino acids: CASSYLRGGRADTQYF.

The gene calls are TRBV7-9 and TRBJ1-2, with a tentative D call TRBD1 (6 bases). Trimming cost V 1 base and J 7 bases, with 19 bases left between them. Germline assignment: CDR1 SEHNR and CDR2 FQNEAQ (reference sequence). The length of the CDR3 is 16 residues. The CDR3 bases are TGTGCCAGCAGCTTAGGGGCCCGTACAGGGTTTAGTGGCTACACCTTC. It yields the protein CASSLGARTGFSGYTF.